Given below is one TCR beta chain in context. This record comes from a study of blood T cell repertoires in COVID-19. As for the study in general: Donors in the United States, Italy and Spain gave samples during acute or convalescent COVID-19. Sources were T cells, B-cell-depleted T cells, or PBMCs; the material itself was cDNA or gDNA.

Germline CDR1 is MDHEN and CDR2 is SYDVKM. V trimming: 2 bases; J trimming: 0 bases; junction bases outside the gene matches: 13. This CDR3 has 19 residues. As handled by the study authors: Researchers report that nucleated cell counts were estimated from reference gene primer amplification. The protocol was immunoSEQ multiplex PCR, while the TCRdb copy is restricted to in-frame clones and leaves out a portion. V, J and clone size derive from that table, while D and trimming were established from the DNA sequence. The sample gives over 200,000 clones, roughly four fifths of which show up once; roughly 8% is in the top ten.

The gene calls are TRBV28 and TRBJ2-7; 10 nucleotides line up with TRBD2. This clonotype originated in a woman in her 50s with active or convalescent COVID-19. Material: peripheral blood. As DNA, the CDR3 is TGTGCCAGCAGTTTAGGTCTGTTTCGTGGACTAGCGGACTCCTACGAGCAGTACTTC. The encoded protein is CASSLGLFRGLADSYEQYF.